The entry that follows covers one TCR beta chain sequence. What this receptor recognizes is not known. No base-level quality is on record; no much larger clone is a single base apart. These data come from a study of blood T cell repertoires in COVID-19 (dated by TCRdb to 2018 to 2020). Concerning the study at large: Samples from collaborators originated in the United States, Italy and Spain and spanned both the acute and convalescent phases of COVID-19. A de-identified subject ID, COVID-19 status, age in years and sex were almost always included in the sample metadata. The samples were drawn from the first 160 participants of the ongoing ImmuneRACE study and from 1,200 or so subjects provided by 6 global collaborators. The repertoires were released in a freely available public database intended as a resource for research on the immune response to SARS-CoV-2. The material from the prospective study consisted of cDNA or gDNA derived from T cells, B-cell-depleted T cells, or PBMCs. Deeply sampled blood TCRbeta repertoires from subjects exposed to, actively infected with, or recovered from COVID-19 were included in the dataset. Where available, HLA class I and class II types were taken from metadata supplied by the sample provider and were not determined by assay-based typing. Overall study outcomes, separate from this receptor: The amount of clinical and demographic metadata varied by source and participant and was provided uncurated.

Samples from volunteer blood donors who had recovered from COVID-19 were contributed by a second Seattle source. Each collaborating institution followed its own protocols to collect whole blood in K2EDTA tubes. For TCRbeta analysis, collaborators shipped samples in one of three forms: frozen whole blood, isolated PBMCs, or DNA extracted from either of those sample types. The immunoSEQ Assay, a bias-controlled multiplex PCR, was used to amplify TCRbeta CDR3 regions from genomic DNA. As for the original processing: Nucleated cell counts per sample were estimated from amplification of reference gene primers within the assay. Sequence reads were collapsed and filtered to measure the absolute abundance of every unique TCRbeta CDR3 rearrangement. For each sample, productive Simpson clonality was calculated as the square root of Simpson's diversity index over productive rearrangements. TCRdb obtained this table from immuneACCESS and retained in-frame rearrangements with V and J assigned. These tables miss some clones; where compared with another copy, unresolved V genes account for less than half of the shortfall, and the remainder is unexplained. V and J calls and clone size are as listed in that table; D and trimming were resolved from the DNA. Across this sample there are about 300,000 clones, with about 91% seen only once. Under 8% of the sample is in the top ten clones.

The CDR3 measures 15 amino acids from cysteine to phenylalanine. The entry retains the CDR3 DNA only, 45 bases that are in frame from base 1. V loses 4 bases of germline sequence and J loses 0 bases, and the interval between the two ends is 11 bases. The germline V gene (reference sequence) provides CDR1 SGHKS and CDR2 YYEKEE. Sequenced material: peripheral blood. This TCR was sampled from a woman under 40 who had recovered from COVID-19. The V and J genes are TRBV5-5 and TRBJ2-1; possibly the D gene is TRBD2, per 6 matching bases. The nucleotide sequence reads TGTGCCAGCAGCGACCCGGGGGACTCCTACAATGAGCAGTTCTTC. Its protein is CASSDPGDSYNEQFF.